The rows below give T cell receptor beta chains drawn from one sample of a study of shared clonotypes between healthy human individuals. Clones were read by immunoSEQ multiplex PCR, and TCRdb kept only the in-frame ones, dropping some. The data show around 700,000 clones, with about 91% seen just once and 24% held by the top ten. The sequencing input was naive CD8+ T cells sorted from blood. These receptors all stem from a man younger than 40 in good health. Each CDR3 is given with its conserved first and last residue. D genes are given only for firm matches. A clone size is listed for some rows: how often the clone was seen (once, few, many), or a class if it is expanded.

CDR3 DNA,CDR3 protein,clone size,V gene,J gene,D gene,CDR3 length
TGCGCCAGCAGCCAAGTGGAGGGTGTCCTGGACGAGCAGTACTTC,CASSQVEGVLDEQYF,-,TRBV4-1,TRBJ2-7,-,15
TGTGCTAGTGCCCACGGACTAGCGGTAGCCTACGAGCAGTACTTC,CASAHGLAVAYEQYF,-,TRBV12-5,TRBJ2-7,TRBD2,15
TGTGCCTGGAGTCCAACAGGGGGTGAGAGGCCCCAGCATTTT,CAWSPTGGERPQHF,-,TRBV30,TRBJ1-5,TRBD1,14
TGTGCCATCAGTGGACGGGAAAAAAGAACCACAGATACGCAGTATTTT,CAISGREKRTTDTQYF,-,TRBV10-3,TRBJ2-3,-,16
TGCAGCACATTTGGACAGGGACGCGATGAGCAGTTCTTC,CSTFGQGRDEQFF,-,TRBV29-1,TRBJ2-1,TRBD1,13
TGTGCCAGCAGTGAAGGTGAAGGGAGCGAGGTCTACGAGCAGTACTTC,CASSEGEGSEVYEQYF,-,TRBV6-1,TRBJ2-7,-,16
TGTGCCAGCTCTATACAAGAGACCCAGTACTTC,CASSIQETQYF,-,TRBV18,TRBJ2-5,-,11
TGTGCCAGCAGCTTGGAAAGGGGGGGTCTTAATGAAAAACTGTTTTTT,CASSLERGGLNEKLFF,-,TRBV5-6,TRBJ1-4,-,16
TGTGCCAGCAGTTCAAGACTAGCTACCCCCTACGAGCAGTACTTC,CASSSRLATPYEQYF,-,TRBV27,TRBJ2-7,TRBD2,15
TGCGCCAGCAGCTTGAGGATACCGGAGAAGGGCACAGATACGCAGTATTTT,CASSLRIPEKGTDTQYF,-,TRBV5-1,TRBJ2-3,-,17
TGTGCCAGCAGCTTGGGAGCACCTAGCACAGATACGCAGTATTTT,CASSLGAPSTDTQYF,-,TRBV5-4,TRBJ2-3,-,15
TGTGCCAGCAGCCAAGGCGCGAAACTAGCGGGAGAAGAGCAGTACTTC,CASSQGAKLAGEEQYF,-,TRBV14,TRBJ2-7,TRBD2,16
TGTGCCAGCACCCCACCATTTACGTGGCACGAGCAGTACTTC,CASTPPFTWHEQYF,-,TRBV5-8,TRBJ2-7,-,14
TGTGCCAGCAGTGAATGGGACAGGGGGGACACCGGGGAGCTGTTTTTT,CASSEWDRGDTGELFF,once,TRBV25-1,TRBJ2-2,TRBD1,16
TGTGCCAGCAGTTTGAGGGGTGGCAATCAGCCCCAGCATTTT,CASSLRGGNQPQHF,-,TRBV28,TRBJ1-5,-,14
TGTGCCAGCAGCCTGGGAGGCAATCGGGAGCAGTTCTTC,CASSLGGNREQFF,-,TRBV7-9,TRBJ2-1,-,13
TGTGCCATCAGTGAACTAGCGGGATCCTACGAGCAGTACTTC,CAISELAGSYEQYF,-,TRBV10-3,TRBJ2-7,TRBD2,14
TGTGCCAGCAGTTTAATCAATGAGCAGTTCTTC,CASSLINEQFF,once,TRBV28,TRBJ2-1,-,11
TGTGCCAGCAGCCATGGCCAGGGGGCGGTTTACGAGCAGTACTTC,CASSHGQGAVYEQYF,-,TRBV11-3,TRBJ2-7,TRBD1,15
TGTGCCAGCAGCTTAGAGGGTACTGAGCAGTTCTTC,CASSLEGTEQFF,once,TRBV7-8,TRBJ2-1,-,12
TGTGCCAGCAGGGAACTCTCCCTGGAAAAAGGGTACTTC,CASRELSLEKGYF,few,TRBV2,TRBJ2-7,-,13
TGTGCCAGCAGCGTAGGAGGCAGGGTAGCAGATACGCAGTATTTT,CASSVGGRVADTQYF,-,TRBV9,TRBJ2-3,-,15
TGTGCCAGCAGTTTAAGGCGATACAGGGACTCCTACAATGAGCAGTTCTTC,CASSLRRYRDSYNEQFF,once,TRBV28,TRBJ2-1,-,17
TGTGCCAGCAGCTTGGCGCTAGCGGTAACCCAAGAGACCCAGTACTTC,CASSLALAVTQETQYF,-,TRBV5-4,TRBJ2-5,TRBD2,16
TGTGCCAGCAGCTCGCCTACTAGCGGGAGGGACAATGAGCAGTTCTTC,CASSSPTSGRDNEQFF,-,TRBV7-9,TRBJ2-1,TRBD2,16
TGTGCCAGCAGCCAAGGGACTAGCGGGAGTCTCAGTGAGCAGTTCTTC,CASSQGTSGSLSEQFF,-,TRBV7-6,TRBJ2-1,TRBD2,16
TGTGCCAGCAGTTCGTTGGTGTTCGGCAATGAGCAGTTCTTC,CASSSLVFGNEQFF,-,TRBV5-5,TRBJ2-1,-,14
TGTGCCAGCGGGCCGGGCCAGGGGCAAGAGACCCAGTACTTC,CASGPGQGQETQYF,-,TRBV6-5,TRBJ2-5,-,14
TGTGCCAGCAGCTTAGTTTGCACCTACAATGAGCAGTTCTTC,CASSLVCTYNEQFF,-,TRBV11-3,TRBJ2-1,-,14
TGCAGTGCAGCCGACAATGAGCAGTTCTTC,CSAADNEQFF,-,TRBV20-1,TRBJ2-1,-,10
TGTGCCAGCAGCTTGGACGGCCCCTCGAACACCGGGGAGCTGTTTTTT,CASSLDGPSNTGELFF,-,TRBV5-4,TRBJ2-2,-,16
TGTGCCAGTAGTATATTGGGCACAGATACGCAGTATTTT,CASSILGTDTQYF,-,TRBV19,TRBJ2-3,-,13
TGTGCCAGCAGTGAAGTGAGGGGGGTAGGAAGCATTCAGTACTTC,CASSEVRGVGSIQYF,-,TRBV6-1,TRBJ2-4,-,15
TGTGCCAGCAGCCCGGAGGACAGTTCCTACACCTTC,CASSPEDSSYTF,-,TRBV5-4,TRBJ1-2,-,12
TGTGCCAGCAGCCTAGGGGACGGAGCTAACTATGGCTACACCTTC,CASSLGDGANYGYTF,-,TRBV9,TRBJ1-2,-,15
TGCAGTGCTAGAGCCGAACGTGGCTACACCTTC,CSARAERGYTF,few,TRBV20-1,TRBJ1-2,-,11
TGTGCCAGCAGCGGGTTCGGGACTAGCGGGGCCTACGAGCAGTACTTC,CASSGFGTSGAYEQYF,-,TRBV11-2,TRBJ2-7,TRBD2,16
TGTGCCAGTATCCCTTCGCCACTCGCGGCTGAAGCTTTCTTT,CASIPSPLAAEAFF,-,TRBV19,TRBJ1-1,-,14
TGTGCCAGCTACTTATACATGGGGGATACGCAGTATTTT,CASYLYMGDTQYF,-,TRBV27,TRBJ2-3,-,13
TGTGCCAGCAGCCAAACAGGGGTGAGGTATAGCAATCAGCCCCAGCATTTT,CASSQTGVRYSNQPQHF,once,TRBV28,TRBJ1-5,TRBD1,17
TGTGCCAGCAGTGAGAGAACTAGCGGGAGTATAGACGAGCAGTACTTC,CASSERTSGSIDEQYF,once,TRBV6-1,TRBJ2-7,TRBD2,16
TGTGCCAGCAGCTTAGTATCTAGCGGACGAGCCCAAGAGACCCAGTACTTC,CASSLVSSGRAQETQYF,-,TRBV11-2,TRBJ2-5,TRBD2,17
TGTGCCAGTGGGGCCGGGTCGAACACTGAAGCTTTCTTT,CASGAGSNTEAFF,-,TRBV6-5,TRBJ1-1,-,13
TGTGCCAGCAAAATACTCAATCGCTACACCTTC,CASKILNRYTF,-,TRBV27,TRBJ1-2,-,11
TGTGCCATAGCGGGCCCCCGTACACGCTACGAGCAGTACTTC,CAIAGPRTRYEQYF,-,TRBV11-2,TRBJ2-7,TRBD2,14
TGTGCCAGCAGCGCTAGCGGGAAACGGGCCAATGAGCAGTTCTTC,CASSASGKRANEQFF,-,TRBV9,TRBJ2-1,TRBD2,15
TGCGCCAGCAGTCACTCGAGTCGGAGGGGAGCCAGGGCTCAGCCCCAGCATTTT,CASSHSSRRGARAQPQHF,-,TRBV23-1,TRBJ1-5,-,18
TGTGCCAGCAGCTTAGCAGGACAGGGGCCAGCTAACTATGGCTACACCTTC,CASSLAGQGPANYGYTF,once,TRBV7-9,TRBJ1-2,TRBD1,17
TGTGCCAGCTCACCGGCACAAATTTCCTACAATGAGCAGTTCTTC,CASSPAQISYNEQFF,-,TRBV18,TRBJ2-1,-,15
TGTGCCAGCAGTTCGATCAGGACTAGCGGGAGTCCCGAGCAGTACTTC,CASSSIRTSGSPEQYF,-,TRBV28,TRBJ2-7,TRBD2,16
TGTGCCAGCACCGCGATCTCTGGGGCCAACGTCCTGACTTTC,CASTAISGANVLTF,-,TRBV7-9,TRBJ2-6,-,14
TGTGCCAGCAGTTTATCGGACACTGAAGCTTTCTTT,CASSLSDTEAFF,-,TRBV28,TRBJ1-1,-,12